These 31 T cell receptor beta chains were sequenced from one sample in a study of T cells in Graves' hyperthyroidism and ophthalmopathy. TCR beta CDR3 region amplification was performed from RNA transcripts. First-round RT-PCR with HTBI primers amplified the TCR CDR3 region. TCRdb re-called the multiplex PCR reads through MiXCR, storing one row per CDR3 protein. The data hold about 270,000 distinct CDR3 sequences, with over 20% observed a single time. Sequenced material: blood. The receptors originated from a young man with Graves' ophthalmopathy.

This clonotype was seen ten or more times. CDR3 sequence (DNA): TGCGCCAGCAGCTTTTCTCCCGATCAGCCCCAGCATTTT. Its translation: CASSFSPDQPQHF. This chain uses TRBV5-1 with TRBJ1-5, with no clear D. V shed 2 bases and J shed 5 bases, with 8 bases lying between them. This CDR3 has 13 residues. Per the germline V gene, CDR1 is SGHRS and CDR2 is YFSETQ. The whole variable domain, remainder taken from reference TRBV5-1 and TRBJ1-5, is KAGVTQTPRYLIKTRGQQVTLSCSPISGHRSVSWYQQTPGQGLQFLFEYFSETQRNKGNFPGRFSGRQFSNSRSEMNVSTLELGDSALYLCASSFSPDQPQHFGDGTRLSIL.

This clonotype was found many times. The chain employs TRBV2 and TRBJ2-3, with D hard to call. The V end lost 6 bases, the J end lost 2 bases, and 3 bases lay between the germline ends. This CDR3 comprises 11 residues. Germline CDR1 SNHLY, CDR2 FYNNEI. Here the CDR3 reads CASRNTDTQYF. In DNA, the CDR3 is TGTGCCAGCAGAAACACAGATACGCAGTATTTT.

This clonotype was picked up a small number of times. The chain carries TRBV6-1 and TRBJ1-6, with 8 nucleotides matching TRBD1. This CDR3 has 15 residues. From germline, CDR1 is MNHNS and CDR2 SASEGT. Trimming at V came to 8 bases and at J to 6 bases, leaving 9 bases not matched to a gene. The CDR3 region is CASQTGGSGNSPLHF. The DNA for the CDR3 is TGTGCCAGCCAAACAGGGGGATCGGGTAATTCACCCCTCCACTTT.

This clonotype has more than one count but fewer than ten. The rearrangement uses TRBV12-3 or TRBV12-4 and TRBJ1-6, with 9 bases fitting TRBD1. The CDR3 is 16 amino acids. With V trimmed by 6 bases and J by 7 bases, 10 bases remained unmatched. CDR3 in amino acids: CASRPRTGAGNSPLHF. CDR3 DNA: TGTGCCAGCAGACCCAGGACAGGGGCGGGGAATTCACCCCTCCACTTT.

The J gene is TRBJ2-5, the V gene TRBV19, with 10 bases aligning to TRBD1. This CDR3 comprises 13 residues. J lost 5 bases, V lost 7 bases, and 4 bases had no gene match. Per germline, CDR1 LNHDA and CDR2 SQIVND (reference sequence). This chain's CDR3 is CASTPGQGETQYF. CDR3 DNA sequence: TGTGCCAGTACTCCGGGACAGGGGGAGACCCAGTACTTC.

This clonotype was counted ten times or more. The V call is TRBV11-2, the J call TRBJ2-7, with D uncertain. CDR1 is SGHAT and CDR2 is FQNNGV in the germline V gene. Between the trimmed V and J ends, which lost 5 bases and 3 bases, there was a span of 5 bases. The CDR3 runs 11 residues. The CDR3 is CASSTDYEQYF. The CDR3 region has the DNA TGTGCCAGCAGCACAGACTACGAGCAGTACTTC.

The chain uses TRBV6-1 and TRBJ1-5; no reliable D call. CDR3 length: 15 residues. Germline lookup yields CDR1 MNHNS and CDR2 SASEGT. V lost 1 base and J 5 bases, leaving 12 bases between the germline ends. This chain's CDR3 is CASSEEWVRDQPQHF. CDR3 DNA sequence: TGTGCCAGCAGTGAAGAATGGGTTCGGGATCAGCCCCAGCATTTT.

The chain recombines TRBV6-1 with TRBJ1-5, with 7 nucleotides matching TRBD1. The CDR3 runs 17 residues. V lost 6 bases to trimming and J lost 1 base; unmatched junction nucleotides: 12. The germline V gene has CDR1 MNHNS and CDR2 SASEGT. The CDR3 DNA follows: TGTGCCAGCAGCCCAGGGGGAGGGGCCTACAGCAATCAGCCCCAGCATTTT. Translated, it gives CASSPGGGAYSNQPQHF.

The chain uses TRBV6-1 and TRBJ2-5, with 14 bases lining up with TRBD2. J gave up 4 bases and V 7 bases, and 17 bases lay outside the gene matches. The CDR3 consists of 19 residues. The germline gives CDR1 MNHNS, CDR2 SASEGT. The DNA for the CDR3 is TGTGCCAGCAAACGCGAGCAGCGGACTAGCGGGAGGTGGGGAGAGACCCAGTACTTC. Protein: CASKREQRTSGRWGETQYF.

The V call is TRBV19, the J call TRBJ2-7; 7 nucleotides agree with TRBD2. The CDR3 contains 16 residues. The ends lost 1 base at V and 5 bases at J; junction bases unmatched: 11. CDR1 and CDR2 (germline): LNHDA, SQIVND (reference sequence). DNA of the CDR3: TGTGCCAGTAGTATAGGGGACCCGGGAGGAAGGAACGAGCAGTACTTC. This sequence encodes CASSIGDPGGRNEQYF.

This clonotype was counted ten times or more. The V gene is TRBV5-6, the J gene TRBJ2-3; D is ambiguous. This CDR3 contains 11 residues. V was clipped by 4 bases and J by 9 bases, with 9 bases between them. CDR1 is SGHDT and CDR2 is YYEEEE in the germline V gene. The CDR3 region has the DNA TGTGCCAGCAGCCTCCGGCAAACGCAGTATTTT. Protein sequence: CASSLRQTQYF.

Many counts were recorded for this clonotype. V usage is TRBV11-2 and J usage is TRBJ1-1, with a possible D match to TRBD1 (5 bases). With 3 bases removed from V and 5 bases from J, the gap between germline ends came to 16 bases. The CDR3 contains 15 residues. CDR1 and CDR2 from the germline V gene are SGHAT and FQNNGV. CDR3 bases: TGTGCCAGCAGCTTGTCTCAAGCGAGGGGAACTGAAGCTTTCTTT. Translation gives CASSLSQARGTEAFF.

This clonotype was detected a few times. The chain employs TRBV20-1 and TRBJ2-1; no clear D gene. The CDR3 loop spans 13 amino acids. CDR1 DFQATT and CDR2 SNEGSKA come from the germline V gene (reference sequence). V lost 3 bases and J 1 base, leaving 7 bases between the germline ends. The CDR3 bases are TGCAGTGCTAGGGGTGAATCCTACAATGAGCAGTTCTTC. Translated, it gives CSARGESYNEQFF.

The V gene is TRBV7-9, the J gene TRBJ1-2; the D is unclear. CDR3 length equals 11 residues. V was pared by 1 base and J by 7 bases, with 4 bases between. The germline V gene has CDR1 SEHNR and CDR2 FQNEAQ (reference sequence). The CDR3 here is CASSLDSGYTF. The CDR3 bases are TGTGCCAGCAGCTTAGATTCTGGCTACACCTTC.

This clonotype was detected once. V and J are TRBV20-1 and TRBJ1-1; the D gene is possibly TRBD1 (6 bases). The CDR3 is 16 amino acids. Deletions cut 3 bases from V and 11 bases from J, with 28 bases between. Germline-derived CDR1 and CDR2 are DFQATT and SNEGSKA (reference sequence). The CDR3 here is CSASTPQDSLIRGAFF. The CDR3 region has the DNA TGCAGTGCTAGCACCCCCCAGGACAGCCTTATACGTGGCGCTTTCTTT.

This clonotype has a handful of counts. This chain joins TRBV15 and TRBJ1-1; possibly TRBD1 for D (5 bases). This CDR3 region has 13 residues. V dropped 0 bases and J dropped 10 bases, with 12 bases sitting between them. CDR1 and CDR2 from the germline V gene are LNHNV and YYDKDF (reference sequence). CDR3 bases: TGTGCCACCAGCAGAGATAAGGGGCCGGGAGCTTTCTTT. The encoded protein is CATSRDKGPGAFF.

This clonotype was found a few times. The CDR3 nucleotides read TGCAGTGCTAGACGGACTAGTGAGTTCTTC. Protein sequence: CSARRTSEFF. J is TRBJ2-1 and V is TRBV20-1, with 7 bases aligning to TRBD2. The CDR3 length is 10 residues. V shed 2 bases, J shed 14 bases, and the junction held 3 bases outside the gene matches. Germline CDR1 and CDR2: DFQATT and SNEGSKA (reference sequence).

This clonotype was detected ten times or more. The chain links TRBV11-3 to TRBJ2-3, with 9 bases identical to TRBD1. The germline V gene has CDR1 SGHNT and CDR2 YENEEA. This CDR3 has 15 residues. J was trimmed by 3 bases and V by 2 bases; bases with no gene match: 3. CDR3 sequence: CASSLPGQGTDTQYF. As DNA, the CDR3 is TGTGCCAGCAGCTTACCGGGACAGGGTACAGATACGCAGTATTTT.

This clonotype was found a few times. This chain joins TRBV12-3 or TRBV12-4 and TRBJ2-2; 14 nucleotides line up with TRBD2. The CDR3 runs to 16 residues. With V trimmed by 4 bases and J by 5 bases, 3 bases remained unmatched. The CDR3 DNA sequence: TGTGCCAGCAGTTACGGGACTAGCGGGAGAACCGGGGAGCTGTTTTTT. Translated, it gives CASSYGTSGRTGELFF.

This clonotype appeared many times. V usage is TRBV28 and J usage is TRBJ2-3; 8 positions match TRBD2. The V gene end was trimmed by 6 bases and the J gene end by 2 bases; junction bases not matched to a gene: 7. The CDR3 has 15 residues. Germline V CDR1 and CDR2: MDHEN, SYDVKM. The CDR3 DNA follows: TGTGCCAGCAGGTATCGGGAGGGAGTCACAGATACGCAGTATTTT. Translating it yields CASRYREGVTDTQYF.

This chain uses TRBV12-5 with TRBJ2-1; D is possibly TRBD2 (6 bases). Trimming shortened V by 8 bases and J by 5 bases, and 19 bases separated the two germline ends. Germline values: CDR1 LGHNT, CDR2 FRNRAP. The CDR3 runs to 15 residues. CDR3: CASLKAGTGNNEQFF. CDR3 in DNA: TGTGCTAGTCTTAAAGCGGGCACTGGGAACAATGAGCAGTTCTTC.

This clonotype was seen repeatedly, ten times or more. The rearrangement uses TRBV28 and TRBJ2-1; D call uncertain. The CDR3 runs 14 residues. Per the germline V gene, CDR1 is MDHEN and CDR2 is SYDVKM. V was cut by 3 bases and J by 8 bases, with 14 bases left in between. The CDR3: CASSFYVKGDEQFF. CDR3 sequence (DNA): TGTGCCAGCAGTTTTTATGTAAAGGGCGATGAGCAGTTCTTC.

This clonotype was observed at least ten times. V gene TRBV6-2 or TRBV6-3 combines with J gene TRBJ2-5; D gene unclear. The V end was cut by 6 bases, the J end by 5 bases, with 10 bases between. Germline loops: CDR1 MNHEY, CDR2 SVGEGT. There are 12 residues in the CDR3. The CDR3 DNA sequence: TGTGCCAGCAGAACCCTGCTGGAGACCCAGTACTTC. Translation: CASRTLLETQYF.

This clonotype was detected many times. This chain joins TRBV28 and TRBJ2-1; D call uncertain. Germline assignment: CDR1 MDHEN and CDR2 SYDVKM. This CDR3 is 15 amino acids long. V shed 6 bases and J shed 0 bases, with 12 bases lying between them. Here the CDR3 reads CASRPPTSSYNEQFF. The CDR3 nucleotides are TGTGCCAGCAGGCCCCCGACAAGCTCCTACAATGAGCAGTTCTTC.

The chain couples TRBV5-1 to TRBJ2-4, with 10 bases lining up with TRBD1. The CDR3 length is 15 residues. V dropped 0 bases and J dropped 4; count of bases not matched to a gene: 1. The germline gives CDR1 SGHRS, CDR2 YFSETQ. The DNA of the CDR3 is TGCGCCAGCAGCTTGGGGGGACAGGGGAAAAACATTCAGTACTTC. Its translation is CASSLGGQGKNIQYF.

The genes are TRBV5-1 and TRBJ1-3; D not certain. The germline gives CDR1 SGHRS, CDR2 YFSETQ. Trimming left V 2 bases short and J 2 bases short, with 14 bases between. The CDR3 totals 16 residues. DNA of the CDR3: TGCGCCAGCAGCTTAAACGTAGCTGGGGCTGGAAACACCATATATTTT. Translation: CASSLNVAGAGNTIYF. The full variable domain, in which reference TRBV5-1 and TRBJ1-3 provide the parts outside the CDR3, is KAGVTQTPRYLIKTRGQQVTLSCSPISGHRSVSWYQQTPGQGLQFLFEYFSETQRNKGNFPGRFSGRQFSNSRSEMNVSTLELGDSALYLCASSLNVAGAGNTIYFGEGSWLTVV.

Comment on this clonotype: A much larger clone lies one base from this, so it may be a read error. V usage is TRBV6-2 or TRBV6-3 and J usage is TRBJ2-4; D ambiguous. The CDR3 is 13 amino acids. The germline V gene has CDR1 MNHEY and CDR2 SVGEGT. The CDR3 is CASSDWLGNIQCF. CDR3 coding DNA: TGTGCCAGCAGTGACTGGCTCGGAAACATTCAGTGCTTC.

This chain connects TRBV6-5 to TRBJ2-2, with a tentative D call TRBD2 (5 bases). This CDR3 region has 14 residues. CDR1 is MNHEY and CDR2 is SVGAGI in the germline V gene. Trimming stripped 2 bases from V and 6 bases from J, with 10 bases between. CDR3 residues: CASSYLGGAGELFF. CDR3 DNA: TGTGCCAGCAGTTACCTTGGAGGTGCCGGGGAGCTGTTTTTT.

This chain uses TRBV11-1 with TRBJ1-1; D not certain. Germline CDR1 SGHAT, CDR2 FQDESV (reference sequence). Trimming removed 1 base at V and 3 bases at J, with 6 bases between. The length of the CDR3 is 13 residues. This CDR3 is CASSLGIDTEAFF. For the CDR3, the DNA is TGTGCCAGCAGCTTAGGTATAGACACTGAAGCTTTCTTT.

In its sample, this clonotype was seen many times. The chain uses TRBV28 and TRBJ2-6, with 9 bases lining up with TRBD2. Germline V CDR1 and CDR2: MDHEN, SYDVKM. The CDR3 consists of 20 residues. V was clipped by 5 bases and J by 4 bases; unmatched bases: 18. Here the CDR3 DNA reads TGTGCCAGCAGTCCACCGCGGGGGGGCGGTTCGTCGTCCGGGGCCAACGTCCTGACTTTC. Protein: CASSPPRGGGSSSGANVLTF.

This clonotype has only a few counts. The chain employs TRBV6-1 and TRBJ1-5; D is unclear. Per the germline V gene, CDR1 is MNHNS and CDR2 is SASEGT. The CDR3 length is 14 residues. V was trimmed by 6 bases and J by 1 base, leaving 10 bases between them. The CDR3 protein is CASSPRSSNQPQHF. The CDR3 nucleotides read TGTGCCAGCAGCCCTCGTAGCAGCAATCAGCCCCAGCATTTT.